What follows are 30 T cell receptor beta chains derived from one specimen sequenced in a study of monozygotic twins with inflammatory bowel disease. TCRdb re-called the 5' RACE reads and gives one entry per CDR3 protein, without DNA. Its clone listing holds some 200,000 distinct CDR3 sequences. Sample: blood. The receptors derive from a human donor with ulcerative colitis or Crohn's disease, or a healthy co-twin of an affected twin (not recorded which).

The J gene is TRBJ2-1, the V gene TRBV6-1; TCRdb's assignment of TRBD2 cannot be checked, as there is no DNA. The CDR3 is made up of 15 amino acids. The germline gives CDR1 MNHNS, CDR2 SASEGT. The CDR3 is CATRSSGVGYNEQFF.

The chain is built from TRBV29-1 and TRBJ1-2. The CDR3 totals 14 residues. Per the germline V gene, CDR1 is SQVTM and CDR2 is ANQGSEA. The CDR3 sequence: CSVEGGYTNYGYTF. Supplemented by reference TRBV29-1 and TRBJ1-2, the full variable domain reads SAVISQKPSRDICQRGTSLTIQCQVDSQVTMMFWYRQQPGQSLTLIATANQGSEATYESGFVIDKFPISRPNLTFSTLTVSNMSPEDSSIYLCSVEGGYTNYGYTFGSGTRLTVV.

CDR3 sequence: CASSYFGPPDDYGYTF. The chain couples TRBV6-5 to TRBJ1-2. The CDR3 spans 16 residues. The germline V gene has CDR1 MNHEY and CDR2 SVGAGI.

The CDR3 reads CASSDNRPRGYEQYF. This sequence joins TRBV21-1 and TRBJ2-7; TCRdb's D gene call, TRBD1, goes unchecked for lack of DNA. TRBV21-1 is listed as a pseudogene. This CDR3 has 15 amino acids.

The gene calls are TRBV18 and TRBJ2-7; as DNA is missing, the TRBD1 call by TCRdb cannot be tested. Looked up from germline, CDR1 is KGHSH and CDR2 is LQKENI. The CDR3 extends over 15 amino acids. CDR3 protein: CASSAGTGSPYEQYF.

The chain combines TRBV5-1 with TRBJ2-6. Germline lookup yields CDR1 SGHRS and CDR2 YFSETQ. CDR3 length equals 15 residues. CDR3: CASSFPESGANVLTF.

The rearrangement links TRBV5-1 to TRBJ2-5. The CDR3 is made up of 14 amino acids. Germline V lookup: CDR1 SGHRS, CDR2 YFSETQ. The chain's CDR3 is CASSPSLREETQYF.

V and J are TRBV3-1 and TRBJ1-1; absent DNA, TCRdb's TRBD1 call cannot be checked. Germline CDR1 and CDR2: LGHDT and YNNKEL (reference sequence). The CDR3 contains 15 residues. CDR3 region: CASSRRTGMNTEAFF.

V is TRBV15 and J is TRBJ1-5; checking the TCRdb D call of TRBD1 is not possible without DNA. The germline gives CDR1 LNHNV, CDR2 YYDKDF (reference sequence). This CDR3 spans 14 amino acids. This CDR3 is CATSFTGGGQPQHF.

The chain uses TRBV6-2 or TRBV6-3 and TRBJ2-1; TCRdb's D gene call, TRBD2, goes unchecked for lack of DNA. Germline CDR1 MNHEY, CDR2 SVGEGT. The CDR3 is 15 amino acids. CDR3 residues: CASSSREPVYNEQFF.

V and J are TRBV27 and TRBJ2-1; TCRdb outputs TRBD2, but without DNA this stays unchecked. Germline CDR1 is MNHEY and CDR2 is SMNVEV (reference sequence). This CDR3 has 15 residues. CDR3 sequence reads: CASSLDSGVSNEQFF.

The genes are TRBV6-2 or TRBV6-3 and TRBJ1-5. The CDR3 totals 14 residues. Germline loops: CDR1 MNHEY, CDR2 SVGEGT. The CDR3 sequence: CASGRESSNQPQHF.

The chain links TRBV7-9 to TRBJ1-2. The CDR3 spans 14 residues. Germline V lookup: CDR1 SEHNR, CDR2 FQNEAQ (reference sequence). CDR3 protein: CASSFLTVNYGYTF.

The chain is built from TRBV29-1 and TRBJ2-5; as DNA is missing, the TRBD1 call by TCRdb cannot be tested. The CDR3 is 13 amino acids. Germline values: CDR1 SQVTM, CDR2 ANQGSEA. This CDR3 reads CSAPRQGAETQYF.

This chain uses TRBV27 with TRBJ1-4. In germline, CDR1 is MNHEY, CDR2 SMNVEV (reference sequence). The CDR3 has 15 residues. CDR3 sequence: CASSNLGGGGEKLFF.

The chain recombines TRBV6-1 with TRBJ1-2; the D gene TCRdb calls, TRBD1, cannot be checked with no DNA. Germline CDR1 reads MNHNS; CDR2 reads SASEGT. The CDR3 runs 18 residues. CDR3 sequence: CASRHPDSYLTRGYGYTF.

The CDR3 loop reads CASSVGVGGGPTGELFF. The V call is TRBV9, the J call TRBJ2-2; the TRBD1 assignment by TCRdb is unverifiable without DNA. The CDR3 contains 17 residues. Germline loops: CDR1 SGDLS, CDR2 YYNGEE.

The gene calls are TRBV27 and TRBJ2-1; TCRdb indicates TRBD2, and absent DNA this call remains unverified. This CDR3 is built from 15 residues. Germline values: CDR1 MNHEY, CDR2 SMNVEV (reference sequence). The CDR3 sequence is CASIGVGLASNEQFF.

This rearrangement joins TRBV20-1 to TRBJ2-1; TCRdb gives TRBD2 as the D gene, but with no DNA this cannot be confirmed. From germline, CDR1 is DFQATT and CDR2 SNEGSKA (reference sequence). This CDR3 is 15 amino acids long. The chain's CDR3 is CSARGSASVNNEQFF.

The chain combines TRBV19 with TRBJ1-5; the D call from TCRdb, TRBD1, cannot be confirmed without DNA. The V gene's germline CDR1 is LNHDA and CDR2 SQIVND (reference sequence). The CDR3 sequence is 17 residues long. CDR3 region: CASSIIHDRNSNQPQHF. The full variable domain, completed using reference TRBV19 and TRBJ1-5, is DGGITQSPKYLFRKEGQNVTLSCEQNLNHDAMYWYRQDPGQGLRLIYYSQIVNDFQKGDIAEGYSVSREKKESFPLTVTSAQKNPTAFYLCASSIIHDRNSNQPQHFGDGTRLSIL.

This CDR3 is CASSRQGRNYGYTF. The chain is built from TRBV6-1 and TRBJ1-2; TCRdb reports TRBD1, a call that lacks DNA to check it against. The CDR3 length is 14 residues. The V gene's germline CDR1 is MNHNS and CDR2 SASEGT.

The genes are TRBV7-2 and TRBJ2-7. CDR3 length: 14 amino acids. Germline values: CDR1 SGHTA, CDR2 FQGNSA. The CDR3 here is CASSTGFNSYEQYF.

The chain uses TRBV12-3 or TRBV12-4 and TRBJ2-1; TCRdb picks TRBD2, but there is no DNA to check that call. This CDR3 comprises 18 residues. CDR3 sequence: CASNWGTPSSSTYNEQFF.

The V call is TRBV20-1, the J call TRBJ2-7. CDR3 length equals 15 residues. Germline V gene lookup returns CDR1 DFQATT and CDR2 SNEGSKA (reference sequence). The chain's CDR3 is CSARDPRESSYEQYF.

This sequence joins TRBV7-2 and TRBJ2-7; the D gene TCRdb calls, TRBD2, cannot be checked with no DNA. In germline, CDR1 is SGHTA, CDR2 FQGNSA. The length of the CDR3 is 17 residues. The CDR3 loop is CASSYIYTSGRYYEQYF.

The chain joins TRBV5-1 to TRBJ1-1. From germline, CDR1 is SGHRS and CDR2 YFSETQ. This CDR3 is built from 17 residues. This chain's CDR3 is CASSLPPPGALSTEAFF.

The chain employs TRBV7-9 and TRBJ1-5. Germline loops: CDR1 SEHNR, CDR2 FQNEAQ (reference sequence). The CDR3 has 13 amino acids. CDR3 residues: CASQDGSNQPQHF.

The V and J genes are TRBV5-1 and TRBJ2-1; TCRdb's assignment of TRBD1 cannot be checked, as there is no DNA. The CDR3 is made up of 14 amino acids. Germline assignment: CDR1 SGHRS and CDR2 YFSETQ. This CDR3 reads CASRPGGPQNEQFF.

CDR3 in amino acids: CASSKNFQDTQYF. V and J are TRBV2 and TRBJ2-3. The CDR3 is made up of 13 amino acids. Per germline, CDR1 SNHLY and CDR2 FYNNEI. The whole variable domain, remainder taken from reference TRBV2 and TRBJ2-3, is EPEVTQTPSHQVTQMGQEVILRCVPISNHLYFYWYRQILGQKVEFLVSFYNNEISEKSEIFDDQFSVERPDGSNFTLKIRSTKLEDSAMYFCASSKNFQDTQYFGPGTRLTVL.

The chain recombines TRBV12-3 or TRBV12-4 with TRBJ2-6; TCRdb gives TRBD1 as the D gene, but with no DNA this cannot be confirmed. The CDR3 sequence is 15 residues long. The CDR3 spells CASTGGQPGANVLTF.